Below, one TCR beta chain is given with its context. V was trimmed by 4 bases and J by 4 bases, leaving 21 bases between them. The CDR3 totals 17 residues. Germline V gene sequence: CDR1 SGHRS, CDR2 YFSETQ. TCRdb re-called the RT-PCR reads with MiXCR, one entry per CDR3 protein. The sample records around 700,000 distinct CDR3 sequences, 12% to 15% being singletons. This sequence originates from a female donor in good health, serving as a healthy control. The chain has TRBV5-1 and TRBJ2-1, with D possibly matching TRBD2 (6 bases). The sequencing input was memory CD4+ T cells from blood. The CDR3 bases are TGCGCCAGCAGCGTCCGCGGGGACGGCGCTATATACAATGAGCAGTTCTTC. Its protein product is CASSVRGDGAIYNEQFF.